The T cell receptor beta chain under discussion was sequenced for a study of glioma-infiltrating T cells after dendritic cell vaccination. About the study: Dendritic cell vaccination trial patients had either newly diagnosed or recurrent glioblastoma.

Findings and limits, study-wide: Complete blood and tumor specimen sets were limited to few patients.

Isocitrate dehydrogenase mutation was absent in all glioblastoma patients. Amplification used 60 V beta primers and 13 J beta primers. Using immunoSEQ multiplex PCR, the repertoire was profiled, and TCRdb retains in-frame clones only, with some absent. The sample shows about 38,000 clones, approximately 82% of them seen only once. The germline gives CDR1 SGHTA, CDR2 FQGNSA. The CDR3 totals 17 residues. The J segment lost 2 bases and the V segment lost 0 bases, leaving 4 bases of the junction unmatched. As for this clone: Its antigen remains unknown.

The rearrangement uses TRBV7-2 and TRBJ2-3, with 11 bases matching TRBD2. This clonotype was sampled from a human donor with glioblastoma. Material: blood, obtained before dendritic cell vaccination. Here the CDR3 reads CASSLAASGGYTDTQYF. The CDR3 DNA sequence: TGTGCCAGCAGCTTAGCGGCTAGCGGGGGGTACACAGATACGCAGTATTTT.